This TCR beta chain comes out of a study of T cell changes during pregnancy in multiple sclerosis. Using immunoSEQ multiplex PCR, the repertoire was profiled, and TCRdb retains in-frame clones only, with some absent. Counted here are approximately 100,000 clones, approximately 91% occurring once; the ten biggest clones make up roughly 3%. V lost 5 bases to trimming and J lost 0 bases, with 13 bases between them. The CDR3 has 15 amino acids. CDR1 is LNHDA, CDR2 SQIVND, per germline (reference sequence). In this sample, this clone turned up many times. The V and J genes are TRBV19 and TRBJ1-1; no clear D. This receptor was identified in a female donor with multiple sclerosis, enrolled in a pregnancy study. This specimen was peripheral blood, taken in the second trimester of pregnancy. The CDR3 DNA sequence: TGTGCCAGTAGTCCCTTACAGAATATGAACACTGAAGCTTTCTTT. It encodes CASSPLQNMNTEAFF.